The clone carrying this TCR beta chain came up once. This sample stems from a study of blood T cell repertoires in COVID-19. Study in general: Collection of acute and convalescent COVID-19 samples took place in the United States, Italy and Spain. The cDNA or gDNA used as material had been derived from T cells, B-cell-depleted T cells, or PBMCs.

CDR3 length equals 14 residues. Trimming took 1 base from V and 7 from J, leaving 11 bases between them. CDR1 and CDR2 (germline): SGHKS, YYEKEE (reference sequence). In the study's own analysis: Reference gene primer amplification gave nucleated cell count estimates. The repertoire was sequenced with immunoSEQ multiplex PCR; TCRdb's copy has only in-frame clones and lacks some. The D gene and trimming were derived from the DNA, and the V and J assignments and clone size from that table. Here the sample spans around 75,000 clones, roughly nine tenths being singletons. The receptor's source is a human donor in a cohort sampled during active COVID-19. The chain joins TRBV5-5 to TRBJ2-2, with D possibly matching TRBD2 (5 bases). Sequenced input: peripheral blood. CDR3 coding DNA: TGTGCCAGCAGCTTGCGGGAAAAGGGCGGGGAGCTGTTTTTT. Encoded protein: CASSLREKGGELFF.